A selection of T cell receptor beta chains follows, all from one sample in a study of cytomegalovirus exposure and HLA in healthy donors. Clones were read by immunoSEQ multiplex PCR, and TCRdb kept only the in-frame ones, dropping some. Among about 150,000 clones listed, 94% were seen once. The source material was PBMCs. The origin of the receptors is a man between 18 and 29 years old in good health and CMV-seropositive. The CDR3 runs from the conserved cysteine through the conserved F or W. A D gene is named only where the DNA matches it firmly. Expanded clones get a size class; other rows say once, few or many, or leave the size out.

length,size,V,J,D,DNA,CDR3
13,-,TRBV6-1,TRBJ1-6,TRBD1,TGTGCCAGCAGTGACAGGGGGCGCCTATCCCTCCACTTT,CASSDRGRLSLHF
18,-,TRBV2,TRBJ1-4,TRBD1,TGTGCCAGCAGTGGGGACAGGGTGGTAACTTACTCTAATGAAAAACTGTTTTTT,CASSGDRVVTYSNEKLFF
14,-,TRBV5-1,TRBJ1-3,-,TGCGCCAGCAGATCAGGACTCTCTGGAAACACCATATATTTT,CASRSGLSGNTIYF
12,-,TRBV15,TRBJ2-7,-,TGTGCCACCAGCAGACTAGCAGCCGAGCAGTACTTC,CATSRLAAEQYF
13,-,TRBV4-1,TRBJ2-7,-,TGCGCCAGCAGCCAGACGGGCTCCTACGAGCAGTACTTC,CASSQTGSYEQYF
15,once,TRBV18,TRBJ2-5,TRBD1,TGTGCCAGCTCACGACAGGGTGGGAACCAAGAGACCCAGTACTTC,CASSRQGGNQETQYF
14,once,TRBV6-6,TRBJ2-6,-,TGTGCCAGCAATGGGGGGTCTGGGGCCAACGTCCTGACTTTC,CASNGGSGANVLTF
14,-,TRBV7-6,TRBJ1-2,-,TGTGCCAGCAGCTTCTCCTACGGGGACTATGGCTACACCTTC,CASSFSYGDYGYTF
16,-,TRBV10-2,TRBJ2-5,TRBD2,TGCGCCAGCAGGCGATCCGGCGGGAGTACCGAAGAGACCCAGTACTTC,CASRRSGGSTEETQYF
16,-,TRBV6-5,TRBJ2-2,TRBD1,TGTGCCAGCAGTTACGCCGGGACAGGGGGCACCGGGGAGCTGTTTTTT,CASSYAGTGGTGELFF
13,-,TRBV7-3,TRBJ2-5,-,TGTGCCAGCAGCGGCAGGGTCTCAGAGACCCAGTACTTC,CASSGRVSETQYF
16,-,TRBV15,TRBJ2-7,-,TGTGCCACCAGCAGAGGAGGAGGCTCCGAGATCGGCGAGCAGTACTTC,CATSRGGGSEIGEQYF
18,-,TRBV9,TRBJ2-3,-,TGTGCCAGCAGCGTCTCGTCGGGGGGCGGGAGCCGCACAGATACGCAGTATTTT,CASSVSSGGGSRTDTQYF
14,-,TRBV19,TRBJ1-2,-,TGTGCCAGTAGTATTGAAGGGGAGGGCTATGGCTACACCTTC,CASSIEGEGYGYTF
14,-,TRBV6-6,TRBJ1-2,TRBD1,TGTGCCAGCAGTGACAGGGCTTATAACTATGGCTACACCTTC,CASSDRAYNYGYTF
18,once,TRBV2,TRBJ2-3,TRBD2,TGTGCCAGCAGTGAAGGGGGGACTAGCGGGCGGGATCCAGATACGCAGTATTTT,CASSEGGTSGRDPDTQYF
19,-,TRBV7-9,TRBJ2-1,TRBD2,TGTGCCAGCAGCTCCAGAAGGGTCCGGCTAGCGGCCTCCTACAATGAGCAGTTCTTC,CASSSRRVRLAASYNEQFF
12,-,TRBV2,TRBJ2-7,-,TGTGCCAGCAGTACCGATAGCAACGAGCAGTACTTC,CASSTDSNEQYF
14,once,TRBV28,TRBJ2-7,-,TGTGCCAGCAGTCCCCCGACACGGGGCTACGAGCAGTACTTC,CASSPPTRGYEQYF
13,-,TRBV27,TRBJ2-7,TRBD2,TGTGCCAGCAGTTTCGGCGGGAGCTACGAGCAGTACTTC,CASSFGGSYEQYF
16,many,TRBV25-1,TRBJ2-5,TRBD1,TGTGCCAGCAGTGCCGCCGACAGGGTGCCAACTGAGACCCAGTACTTC,CASSAADRVPTETQYF
15,-,TRBV7-9,TRBJ1-2,TRBD1,TGTGCCAGCAGCGCAACAGGGGGCGGCGGGGATGGCTACACCTTC,CASSATGGGGDGYTF
13,-,TRBV5-4,TRBJ2-2,-,TGTGCCAGCAGCTTGTTGGGCAGCGGGGAGCTGTTTTTT,CASSLLGSGELFF
15,once,TRBV19,TRBJ2-2,-,TGTGCCAGTAGTATCGGCAGGGGAAATTACGGGGAGCTGTTTTTT,CASSIGRGNYGELFF
12,-,TRBV14,TRBJ1-6,-,TGTGCCAGCAGGGACGGGGGATCACCCCTCCACTTT,CASRDGGSPLHF
16,-,TRBV7-8,TRBJ2-2,TRBD1,TGTGCCAGCATCCCCTGGGGCGGGACAGGGGCCGGGGAGCTGTTTTTT,CASIPWGGTGAGELFF
14,-,TRBV10-3,TRBJ1-4,-,TGTGCCATCAGGTCGACCGGGGTTAATGAAAAACTGTTTTTT,CAIRSTGVNEKLFF
15,-,TRBV5-6,TRBJ1-1,TRBD1,TGTGCCAGCAGCTTGGTGACAGGGTTGAACACTGAAGCTTTCTTT,CASSLVTGLNTEAFF
13,-,TRBV2,TRBJ1-2,-,TGTGCCAGCAGTGCACAGGGAAACTATGGCTACACCTTC,CASSAQGNYGYTF
14,-,TRBV15,TRBJ1-2,TRBD1,TGTGCCACCAGCAGAGCGACAGGGACCTATGGCTACACCTTC,CATSRATGTYGYTF
17,-,TRBV6-1,TRBJ2-3,TRBD2,TGTGCCAGCAGTGTACCACTAGCGGGAGGTCCCACAGATACGCAGTATTTT,CASSVPLAGGPTDTQYF
16,-,TRBV18,TRBJ1-2,TRBD1,TGTGCCAGCTCACCGGGGGACAGGGGATTGAGCTATGGCTACACCTTC,CASSPGDRGLSYGYTF
15,-,TRBV6-6,TRBJ1-1,TRBD1,TGTGCCAGCAGGCAGCTCGGGACAGTGGGCACTGAAGCTTTCTTT,CASRQLGTVGTEAFF
15,-,TRBV6-6,TRBJ2-3,-,TGTGCCAGCAGTTACTCGGGCAGGGGGGTAGATACGCAGTATTTT,CASSYSGRGVDTQYF
14,-,TRBV5-1,TRBJ2-1,TRBD2,TGCGCCAGCAGCTTAGGGACTAGCCCCTATGAGCAGTTCTTC,CASSLGTSPYEQFF
15,-,TRBV27,TRBJ2-7,TRBD2,TGTGCCAGCAGTTTAGGGGGGGGACGGACCAAACGGGAGTACTTC,CASSLGGGRTKREYF
16,-,TRBV15,TRBJ2-7,TRBD1,TGTGCCACCAGCAGAGGCCCGGGACAGGGTGGCTACGAGCAGTACTTC,CATSRGPGQGGYEQYF
11,-,TRBV2,TRBJ2-7,-,TGTGCCAGCAGTCGGGAACAGCACCGGGACTTC,CASSREQHRDF
13,-,TRBV18,TRBJ1-2,-,TGTGCCAGCTCACCGGGAGTCGTAGAGGGCTACACCTTC,CASSPGVVEGYTF
15,-,TRBV18,TRBJ2-3,-,TGTGCCAGCTCCCGGAATGCAGGGTCAGGGGATACGCAGTATTTT,CASSRNAGSGDTQYF
16,-,TRBV28,TRBJ2-3,TRBD1,TGTGCCAGCATTCGGACAGGGACGAAAAGCACAGATACGCAGTATTTT,CASIRTGTKSTDTQYF
12,-,TRBV28,TRBJ2-2,-,TGTGCCAGCAAAGAGTACACCGGGGAGCTGTTTTTT,CASKEYTGELFF
12,-,TRBV2,TRBJ1-1,-,TGTGCCAGCAGCCCAGCTACAGGGACGGCTTTCTTT,CASSPATGTAFF
14,-,TRBV19,TRBJ1-5,-,TGTGCCAGCAGTTGGGGGGGGAAGAATCAGCCCCAGCATTTT,CASSWGGKNQPQHF